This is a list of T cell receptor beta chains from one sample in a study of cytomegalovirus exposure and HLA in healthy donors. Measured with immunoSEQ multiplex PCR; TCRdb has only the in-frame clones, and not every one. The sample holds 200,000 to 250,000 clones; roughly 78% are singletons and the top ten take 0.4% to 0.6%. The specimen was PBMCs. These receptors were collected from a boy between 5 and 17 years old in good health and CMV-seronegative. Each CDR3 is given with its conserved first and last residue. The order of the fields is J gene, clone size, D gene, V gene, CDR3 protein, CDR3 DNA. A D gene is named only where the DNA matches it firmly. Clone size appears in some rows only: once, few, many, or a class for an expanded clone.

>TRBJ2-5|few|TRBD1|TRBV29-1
CSVERQGPFGTQYF
TGCAGCGTTGAAAGACAGGGGCCTTTTGGGACCCAGTACTTC
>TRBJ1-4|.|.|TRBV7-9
CASRPGGTEKLFF
TGTGCCAGCAGGCCGGGTGGAACTGAAAAACTGTTTTTT
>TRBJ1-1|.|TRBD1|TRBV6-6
CASNSRYRGNTEAFF
TGTGCCAGCAATTCGAGATACAGGGGGAACACTGAAGCTTTCTTT
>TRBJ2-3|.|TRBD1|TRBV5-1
CASSLEGAQDTQYF
TGCGCCAGCAGCTTGGAGGGGGCACAGGATACGCAGTATTTT
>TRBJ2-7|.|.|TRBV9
CASSVGGQSYEQYF
TGTGCCAGCAGCGTAGGGGGCCAGTCCTACGAGCAGTACTTC
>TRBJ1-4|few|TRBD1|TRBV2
CASSNDRGEWEKLFF
TGTGCCAGCAGCAACGACAGGGGGGAGTGGGAAAAACTGTTTTTT
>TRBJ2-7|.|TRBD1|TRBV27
CASSLEGAGARLYEQYF
TGTGCCAGCAGTTTAGAGGGGGCAGGGGCTCGTCTCTACGAGCAGTACTTC
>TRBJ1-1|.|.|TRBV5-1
CASSWPDMGNTEAFF
TGCGCCAGCAGCTGGCCCGACATGGGGAACACTGAAGCTTTCTTT
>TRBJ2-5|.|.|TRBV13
CASSLKPGAETQYF
TGTGCCAGCAGCTTAAAACCAGGGGCAGAGACCCAGTACTTC
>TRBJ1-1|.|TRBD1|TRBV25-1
CASRLTGTGGLEAFF
TGTGCCAGCAGACTTACCGGAACAGGGGGCCTAGAAGCTTTCTTT
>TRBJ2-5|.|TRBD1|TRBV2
CASRPGQGAEWETQYF
TGTGCCAGCAGACCGGGACAGGGGGCGGAATGGGAGACCCAGTACTTC
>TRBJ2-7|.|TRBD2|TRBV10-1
CASSEFLAGGEQYF
TGCGCCAGCAGTGAGTTTTTAGCGGGAGGTGAGCAGTACTTC
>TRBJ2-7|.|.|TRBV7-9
CASSPQPREQYF
TGTGCCAGCAGCCCCCAACCGAGAGAGCAGTACTTC
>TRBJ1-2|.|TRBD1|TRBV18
CASSPAGQGADGYTF
TGTGCCAGCTCACCAGCAGGACAGGGGGCTGATGGCTACACCTTC
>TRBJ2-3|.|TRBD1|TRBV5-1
CASSSSDRAADTQYF
TGCGCCAGCAGCTCCTCGGACAGGGCGGCGGATACGCAGTATTTT
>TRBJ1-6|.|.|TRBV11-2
CASSLGQLNNSPLHF
TGTGCCAGCAGCTTAGGACAGCTAAATAATTCACCCCTCCACTTT
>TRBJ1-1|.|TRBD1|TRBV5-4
CASSLPGGCGAFF
TGTGCCAGCAGCTTGCCAGGGGGGTGCGGAGCTTTCTTT
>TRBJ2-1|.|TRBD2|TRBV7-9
CASSTSSGSRNEQFF
TGTGCCAGCAGTACTTCTAGCGGGAGTAGGAATGAGCAGTTCTTC
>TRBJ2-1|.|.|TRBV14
CASRPTRATYNEQFF
TGTGCCAGCAGACCCACCAGGGCGACCTACAATGAGCAGTTCTTC
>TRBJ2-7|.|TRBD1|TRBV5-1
CASSQRTGGGEQYF
TGCGCCAGCAGCCAGAGGACAGGCGGTGGCGAGCAGTACTTC
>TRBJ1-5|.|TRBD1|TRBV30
CAWSADRADQPQHF
TGTGCCTGGAGTGCAGACAGGGCGGATCAGCCCCAGCATTTT
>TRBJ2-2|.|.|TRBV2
CASSRGTGELFF
TGTGCCAGCAGTCGGGGCACCGGGGAGCTGTTTTTT
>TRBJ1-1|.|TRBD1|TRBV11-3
CASSSGQGGMNTEAFF
TGTGCCAGCAGCTCTGGACAGGGGGGCATGAACACTGAAGCTTTCTTT
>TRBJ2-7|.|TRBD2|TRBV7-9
CASSPGLAGGYEQYF
TGTGCCAGCAGCCCTGGACTAGCGGGGGGCTACGAGCAGTACTTC
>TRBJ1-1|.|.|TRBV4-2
CASSQDSRRAFF
TGTGCCAGCAGCCAAGACTCCCGCAGAGCTTTCTTT
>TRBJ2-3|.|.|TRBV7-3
CASSDRGWETQYF
TGTGCCAGCAGCGACCGAGGGTGGGAAACGCAGTATTTT
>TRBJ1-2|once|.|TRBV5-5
CASSEYLNPGQAFYGYTF
TGTGCCAGCAGCGAGTACCTAAACCCGGGACAAGCCTTCTATGGCTACACCTTC
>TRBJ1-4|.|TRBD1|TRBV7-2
CASSLGTGYSEKLFF
TGTGCCAGCAGCTTAGGGACAGGGTATAGCGAAAAACTGTTTTTT
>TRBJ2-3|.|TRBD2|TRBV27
CASRGLAGSTDTQYF
TGTGCCAGCAGGGGACTAGCGGGGAGCACAGATACGCAGTATTTT
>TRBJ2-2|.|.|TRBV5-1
CASSLDRANTGELFF
TGCGCCAGCAGCTTGGACAGGGCGAACACCGGGGAGCTGTTTTTT
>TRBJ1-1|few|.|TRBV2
CASGPTGDAEAFF
TGTGCCAGCGGTCCTACAGGTGACGCTGAAGCTTTCTTT
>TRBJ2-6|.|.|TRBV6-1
CASHRGNVLTF
TGTGCCAGTCACCGGGGCAACGTCCTGACTTTC
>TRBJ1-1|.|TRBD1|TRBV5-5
CASSPRPTGGIGEAFF
TGTGCCAGCAGCCCTAGACCGACAGGGGGTATAGGTGAAGCTTTCTTT
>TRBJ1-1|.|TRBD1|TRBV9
CASSVVPTGVAEAFF
TGTGCCAGCAGCGTAGTACCCACAGGGGTCGCTGAAGCTTTCTTT
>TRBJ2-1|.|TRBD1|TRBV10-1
CARRTKGAPRNEQFF
TGCGCCAGACGTACTAAGGGGGCTCCTCGGAATGAGCAGTTCTTC
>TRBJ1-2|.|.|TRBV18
CASSPWQMYGYTF
TGTGCCAGCTCACCTTGGCAGATGTATGGCTACACCTTC
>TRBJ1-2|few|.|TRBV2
CASSEAAYYGYTF
TGTGCCAGCAGTGAAGCGGCCTACTATGGCTACACCTTC
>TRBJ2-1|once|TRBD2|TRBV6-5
CASSYSGAYNEQFF
TGTGCCAGCAGTTACAGCGGGGCCTACAATGAGCAGTTCTTC
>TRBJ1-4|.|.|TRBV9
CASSVGQGSGEKLFF
TGTGCCAGCAGCGTAGGGCAGGGCTCGGGTGAAAAACTGTTTTTT
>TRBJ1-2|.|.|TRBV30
CAWRAGRYTF
TGTGCCTGGAGAGCAGGCCGATACACCTTC
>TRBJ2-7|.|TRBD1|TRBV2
CASLGTGINEQYF
TGTGCCAGTTTGGGGACAGGGATTAACGAGCAGTACTTC
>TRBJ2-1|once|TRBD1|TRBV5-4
CASSTGTGLYNEQFF
TGTGCCAGCAGTACCGGGACAGGGCTTTACAATGAGCAGTTCTTC
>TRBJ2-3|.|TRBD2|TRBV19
CASSILARLAGSTDTQYF
TGTGCCAGTAGTATCCTCGCTCGACTAGCGGGGAGCACAGATACGCAGTATTTT
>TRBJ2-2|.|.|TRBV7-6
CASSLVYSNTGELFF
TGTGCCAGCAGCTTAGTGTACAGCAACACCGGGGAGCTGTTTTTT
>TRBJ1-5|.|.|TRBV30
CAWRETASGPQHF
TGTGCCTGGAGGGAGACAGCTTCGGGGCCCCAGCATTTT
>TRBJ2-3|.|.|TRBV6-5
CASSKRESRTDTQYF
TGTGCCAGCAGTAAGAGGGAGAGTCGCACAGATACGCAGTATTTT
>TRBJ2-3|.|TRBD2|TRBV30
CACTRGGALDTQYF
TGTGCCTGCACCCGCGGGGGGGCCTTAGATACGCAGTATTTT
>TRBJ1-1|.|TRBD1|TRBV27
CASSSTTGINTEAFF
TGTGCCAGCAGTTCCACGACAGGGATCAACACTGAAGCTTTCTTT
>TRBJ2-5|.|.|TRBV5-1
CASSYAPGTLQETQYF
TGCGCCAGCAGCTACGCCCCGGGAACCCTCCAAGAGACCCAGTACTTC